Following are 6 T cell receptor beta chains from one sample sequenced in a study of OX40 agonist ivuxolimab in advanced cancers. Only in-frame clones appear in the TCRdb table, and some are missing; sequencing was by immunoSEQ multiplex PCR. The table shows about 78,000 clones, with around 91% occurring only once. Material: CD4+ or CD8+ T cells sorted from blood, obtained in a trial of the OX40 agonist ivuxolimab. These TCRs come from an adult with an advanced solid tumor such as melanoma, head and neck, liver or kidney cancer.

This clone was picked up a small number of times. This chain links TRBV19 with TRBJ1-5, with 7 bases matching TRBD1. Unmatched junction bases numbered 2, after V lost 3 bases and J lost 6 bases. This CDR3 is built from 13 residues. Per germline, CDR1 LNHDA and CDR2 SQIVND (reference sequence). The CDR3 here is CASSMRGRQPQHF. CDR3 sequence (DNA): TGTGCCAGTAGTATGAGGGGGCGTCAGCCCCAGCATTTT.

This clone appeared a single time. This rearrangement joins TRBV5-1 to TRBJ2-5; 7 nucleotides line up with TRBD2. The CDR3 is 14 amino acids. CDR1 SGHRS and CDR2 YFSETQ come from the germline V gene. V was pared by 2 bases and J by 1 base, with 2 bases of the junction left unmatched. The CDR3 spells CASSFGGVQETQYF. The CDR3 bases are TGCGCCAGCAGCTTTGGGGGGGTCCAAGAGACCCAGTACTTC.

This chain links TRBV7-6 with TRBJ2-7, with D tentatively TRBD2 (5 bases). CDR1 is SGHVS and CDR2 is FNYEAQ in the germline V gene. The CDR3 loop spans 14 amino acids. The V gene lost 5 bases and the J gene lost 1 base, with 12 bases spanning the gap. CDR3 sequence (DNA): TGTGCCAGCAGCGCCGCAGCGGATTCCTACGAGCAGTACTTC. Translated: CASSAAADSYEQYF.

In DNA, the CDR3 is TGTGCCAGCAGTGCCCGGGACAGAAAAGAGACCCAGTACTTC. It codes for CASSARDRKETQYF. The chain joins TRBV6-5 to TRBJ2-5; TRBD1 matches 7 bases. The CDR3 is 14 residues long. Germline-derived CDR1 and CDR2 are MNHEY and SVGAGI. J gave up 3 bases and V 5 bases, and 6 bases lay outside the gene matches.

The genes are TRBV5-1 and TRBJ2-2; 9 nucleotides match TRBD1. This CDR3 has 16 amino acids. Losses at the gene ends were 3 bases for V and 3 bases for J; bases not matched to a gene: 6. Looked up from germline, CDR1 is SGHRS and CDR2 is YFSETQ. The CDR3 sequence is CASSWTGDRDTGELFF. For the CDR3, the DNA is TGCGCCAGCAGCTGGACCGGGGACAGGGACACCGGGGAGCTGTTTTTT.

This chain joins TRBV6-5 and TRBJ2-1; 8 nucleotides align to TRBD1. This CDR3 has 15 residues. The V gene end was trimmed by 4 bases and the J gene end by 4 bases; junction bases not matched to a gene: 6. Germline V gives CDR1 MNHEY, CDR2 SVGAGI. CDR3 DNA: TGTGCCAGCAGTTCCCAGGGGGCCGGATACAATGAGCAGTTCTTC. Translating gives CASSSQGAGYNEQFF.